The present entry profiles one T cell receptor beta chain with its context. What was amplified from RNA transcripts were TCR beta CDR3 regions. In the first-round RT-PCR of the TCR CDR3, the HTBI primer set was used. TCRdb re-analysed the multiplex PCR reads in MiXCR, keeping a single row per CDR3 protein. This sample yields about 840,000 distinct CDR3 sequences, of which about 38% are seen a single time; 8.9% belongs to the top ten. If no ophthalmopathy progression occurred within 18 months, Graves' hyperthyroidism was stable. Losses at the gene ends were 3 bases for V and 3 bases for J; bases not matched to a gene: 6. CDR1 is SGHTA and CDR2 is FQGNSA in the germline V gene. The CDR3 has 16 amino acids. This sample is drawn from a study of T cells in Graves' hyperthyroidism and ophthalmopathy.

The chain employs TRBV7-2 and TRBJ2-5; 11 nucleotides match TRBD2. The source of this sequence is a man between 18 and 35 years old with Graves' hyperthyroidism. Input material: blood. CDR3 sequence reads: CASSLVLTSGKETQYF. The CDR3 DNA reads TGTGCCAGCAGCTTGGTGTTGACTAGCGGGAAAGAGACCCAGTACTTC. Looking up the rest from reference TRBV7-2 and TRBJ2-5 gives the full variable domain: GAGVSQSPSNKVTEKGKDVELRCDPISGHTALYWYRQSLGQGLEFLIYFQGNSAPDKSGLPSDRFSAERTGGSVSTLTIQRTQQEDSAVYLCASSLVLTSGKETQYFGPGTRLLVL.